The table lists the clone carrying this TCR beta chain with many counts. The antigen remains unidentified. The sample belongs to a study of naive and memory T cell subsets. Findings and limits, study-wide: This RNA-based method may be sensitive to activation-related transcript changes.

Germline-derived CDR1 and CDR2 are SQVTM and ANQGSEA. The CDR3 is 11 amino acids. V shed 7 bases and J shed 6 bases, with 10 bases lying between them. The SP2 primer and nested alpha and beta constant region primers amplified ligated cDNA in four rounds. Blood and skin TCR RNA was reverse transcribed with alpha and beta constant primers. MiXCR, applied by TCRdb to the UMI-ligation and nested PCR reads, yields one record per CDR3 protein. The sample gives approximately 21,000 distinct CDR3 sequences, around 6% of which show up once; under 7.5% is in the top ten. Specified treatment: skin biopsy from PPD injection site in Mantoux-positive individual. The library had UMIs added by 3' ligation of an oligonucleotide to TCR cDNA. Tuberculin skin test biopsies were taken where PPD was injected in Mantoux-positive people. Cells were not sorted; total RNA input targeted about 1 to 1000 ng.

This sample comprised skin, obtained from a tuberculin skin test site. The TCR sequence derives from an adult in good health. V is TRBV29-1 and J is TRBJ2-1; tentative D call: TRBD1 (5 bases). CDR3 DNA sequence: TGCAGCGGTAGAACAGGCAATGAGCAGTTCTTC. Encoded protein: CSGRTGNEQFF.